These T cell receptor beta chains were read from a single sample in a study of blood T cells in healthy people across ages. TCRdb recomputed calls from the 5' RACE reads with MiXCR, one row per CDR3 protein. The table lists about 1.4 million distinct CDR3 sequences, around 59% of them singletons. Sequenced: blood. All receptors derive from a man aged 18 to 30 in good health. The CDR3 runs from the conserved cysteine through the conserved F or W. A D gene is named only where the DNA matches it firmly. Size is omitted from some rows. Given values are once, few, many or a class for expanded clones.

size	D	V	J	length	DNA	CDR3
few	TRBD2	TRBV12-5	TRBJ2-1	11	TGTGCTAGTGGTTTCGGACTAGTTCCGTTCTTC	CASGFGLVPFF
NA	TRBD2	TRBV7-2	TRBJ2-1	16	TGTGCCGGCAGCCTCCGACTAGCGGGACCCTACAATGAGCAGTTCTTC	CAGSLRLAGPYNEQFF
NA	TRBD1	TRBV6-5	TRBJ2-4	19	TGTGCCAGCAGTTCCATCGGGACAGCCGACCGACTAGCCAAAAACATTCAGTACTTC	CASSSIGTADRLAKNIQYF
NA	TRBD1	TRBV29-1	TRBJ1-1	20	TGCAGCGTTGAAGGGTCAGAAGAACCAACGACAGGGCGGGTTGGCACTGAAGCTTTCTTT	CSVEGSEEPTTGRVGTEAFF
NA	NA	TRBV4-1	TRBJ2-4	15	TGCGCCAGCAGCCAAGAGGGGGCCTTGAGGGACATTCAGTACTTC	CASSQEGALRDIQYF
NA	TRBD2	TRBV20-1	TRBJ2-3	16	TGCAGTGCTAGAGATCCAGCTAGCGGGGGTACAGATACGCAGTATTTT	CSARDPASGGTDTQYF
few	NA	TRBV5-1	TRBJ2-3	15	TGCGCCAGCAGCTTGGGAGTGTCGGGAACAGATACGCAGTATTTT	CASSLGVSGTDTQYF
NA	NA	TRBV6-1	TRBJ1-5	16	TGTGCCAGCAGTGAATGGGCAGGTAATAGCAATCAGCCCCAGCATTTT	CASSEWAGNSNQPQHF
many	TRBD1	TRBV5-1	TRBJ2-7	13	TGCGCCAGCAGCGAATGGACAGGGTACGAGCAGTACTTC	CASSEWTGYEQYF
NA	NA	TRBV19	TRBJ1-2	13	TGTGCCAGTATCCCCTCGGGGGGCGGTGGCTACACCTTC	CASIPSGGGGYTF
NA	NA	TRBV12-3/TRBV12-4	TRBJ2-7	12	TGTGCCAGCAGTTTAACGGCAGACGAGCAGTACTTC	CASSLTADEQYF
NA	TRBD1	TRBV20-1	TRBJ2-7	15	TGCAGTGCTACAAACGCCGGGACAGGACCCTACGAGCAGTACTTC	CSATNAGTGPYEQYF
NA	NA	TRBV29-1	TRBJ2-1	13	TGCAGCGGCCGCCCAGCCCTCCTCAATGAGCAGTTCTTC	CSGRPALLNEQFF
NA	TRBD1	TRBV20-1	TRBJ2-7	13	TGCAGTGCATCCCCGGGACAGGGGTCCGAGCAGTACTTC	CSASPGQGSEQYF
NA	NA	TRBV7-2	TRBJ1-2	16	TGTGCCAGCAGCTTAGCCGGGACTAGCCCTAACTATGGCTACACCTTC	CASSLAGTSPNYGYTF
once	NA	TRBV4-1	TRBJ1-1	16	TGCGCCAGCAGCCCCGGAGGGGATACTAGAAACACTGAAGCTTTCTTT	CASSPGGDTRNTEAFF
few	NA	TRBV7-2	TRBJ2-1	14	TGTGCCAGCGACCTTATGGGACCCTACAATGAGCAGTTCTTC	CASDLMGPYNEQFF
few	NA	TRBV20-1	TRBJ2-3	13	TGCAGTGCAAGACCCTTAAATCCAGATACGCAGTATTTT	CSARPLNPDTQYF
NA	NA	TRBV4-3	TRBJ2-7	17	TGCGCCAGCAGCCAAGATTTGGAGGAATTTGGGTCCTACGAGCAGTACTTC	CASSQDLEEFGSYEQYF
few	TRBD2	TRBV6-6	TRBJ2-5	15	TGTGCCAGCAGTTGGACTAGCGGGAACCAAGAGACCCAGTACTTC	CASSWTSGNQETQYF
few	TRBD1	TRBV4-3	TRBJ2-5	14	TGCGCCAGCAGCCAAGATGTGGGGACAGGCGAACAGTACTTC	CASSQDVGTGEQYF
few	TRBD1	TRBV20-1	TRBJ2-1	12	TGCAGTGCTCCCGGGACAGGGGATGAGCAGTTCTTC	CSAPGTGDEQFF
few	NA	TRBV3-1	TRBJ1-4	15	TGTGCCAGCAGCCAAGACCATTCAACTAATGAAAAACTGTTTTTT	CASSQDHSTNEKLFF
NA	TRBD2	TRBV5-1	TRBJ2-3	17	TGCGCCAGCAGCTTGTTGGTGACTAGCGGGAGCTTGAATACGCAGTATTTT	CASSLLVTSGSLNTQYF
NA	NA	TRBV13	TRBJ2-7	14	TGTGCCAGCAGCTCCGGGATACCCCACTACGAGCAGTACTTC	CASSSGIPHYEQYF
NA	NA	TRBV20-1	TRBJ2-5	12	TGCAGTGCTAGAGGACTAGACACAAAGGAGTACTTC	CSARGLDTKEYF
NA	NA	TRBV27	TRBJ1-1	14	TGTGCCAGCAGTTCTCGGACAGAGTACACTGAAGCTTTCTTT	CASSSRTEYTEAFF
few	TRBD2	TRBV4-3	TRBJ2-7	16	TGCGCCAGCAGCCACGGGACTAGCGGCTCCACCTACGAGGGGTACTTC	CASSHGTSGSTYEGYF
NA	NA	TRBV10-3	TRBJ1-2	18	TGTGCCATCAGTGAGTCAGTGGAGGCAGCCGGCTCGAGCTATGGCTACACCTTC	CAISESVEAAGSSYGYTF
few	NA	TRBV4-1	TRBJ2-5	16	TGCGCCAGCAGCCAGTATTCCGGACGGCTAGTGGAGACCCAGTACTTC	CASSQYSGRLVETQYF
NA	NA	TRBV4-1	TRBJ2-3	14	TGCGCCAGCAGCCAGGGGCTTTACACAGATACGCAGTATTTT	CASSQGLYTDTQYF
NA	NA	TRBV27	TRBJ2-7	13	TGTGCCAGCAGTTTATCGCGGGACGCCGGGGGGTACTTC	CASSLSRDAGGYF
NA	TRBD1	TRBV7-2	TRBJ1-4	14	TGTGCCAGCAGCTGGGACAGTTCGAATGAAAAACTATTTTTT	CASSWDSSNEKLFF
NA	TRBD2	TRBV5-1	TRBJ2-1	19	TGCGCCAGCAGCTTGGCAGGGACTAGCGGGACCCACTCCTACAATGAGCAGTTCTTC	CASSLAGTSGTHSYNEQFF
NA	TRBD1	TRBV3-1	TRBJ2-7	17	TGTGCCAGCAGCCAAGATTGGACAGGCGGCGCGCTCTACGAGCAGTACTTC	CASSQDWTGGALYEQYF
few	NA	TRBV4-1	TRBJ2-7	15	TGCGCCAGCAGCCAAGAGGCCCCACAGACCTACGAGCAGTACTTC	CASSQEAPQTYEQYF
NA	NA	TRBV27	TRBJ2-5	15	TGTGCCAGCAGTCGAGGGGGGGGCAATGTGGAGACCCAGTACTTC	CASSRGGGNVETQYF
few	NA	TRBV29-1	TRBJ2-5	10	TGCAGCGTTGAAGGACAGACCCAGTACTTC	CSVEGQTQYF
few	NA	TRBV27	TRBJ1-2	14	TGTGCCAGCAGTAATTTAGACAGTAACTATGGCTACACCTTC	CASSNLDSNYGYTF
NA	NA	TRBV29-1	TRBJ1-4	12	TGCAGCGCCCTGGACACTCGAGAAAAACTGTTTTTT	CSALDTREKLFF